The table lists the clone carrying this TCR beta chain with many counts. Trimming took off 0 bases at V and 0 bases at J, with 6 bases between the two ends. Looked up from germline, CDR1 is LGHNA and CDR2 is YNFKEQ. The CDR3 has 15 amino acids. The data were taken from a study of CD8 T cells in ankylosing spondylitis. TCRdb re-derived calls from the 5' RACE reads in MiXCR, one entry per CDR3 protein. The data show 100,000 to 150,000 distinct CDR3 sequences, with about 13% seen just once and 2.5% to 3% held by the top ten. The rearrangement links TRBV4-2 to TRBJ2-1; D unresolved. This TCR was sampled from a female donor with ankylosing spondylitis or in good health (not recorded which). The sequenced sample was blood, either unsorted or a sorted T cell fraction (not recorded which). The CDR3 region is CASSQDPSSYNEQFF. CDR3 coding DNA: TGTGCCAGCAGCCAAGATCCGAGCTCCTACAATGAGCAGTTCTTC.